One and the same sample provided the 10 T cell receptor beta chains below, sequenced in a study of T cells in localized non-small cell lung cancer. Assay used: immunoSEQ multiplex PCR; TCRdb lists only in-frame clones, some missing. The profile covers roughly 1,500 clones, with 20% to 25% appearing a single time and 10% taken by the ten largest. The sample consisted of lung tumor tissue, taken before any cancer treatment. The receptors originated from a male donor older than 55 with stage I lung adenocarcinoma.

V gene TRBV9 combines with J gene TRBJ2-3; 8 positions match TRBD2. This CDR3 spans 15 amino acids. Germline V gene lookup returns CDR1 SGDLS and CDR2 YYNGEE. Trimming cost V 3 bases and J 7 bases; bases outside gene matches: 10. In nucleotides, the CDR3 is TGTGCCAGCAGCGAGGGGCTAGCGGGCTCGAATACGCAGTATTTT. Protein sequence: CASSEGLAGSNTQYF.

For the CDR3, the DNA is TGCGCCAGCAGTGAGGGCTCCTATAATTCACCCCTCCACTTT. Its translation: CASSEGSYNSPLHF. The chain links TRBV4-1 to TRBJ1-6; D unclear. Germline CDR1 MGHRA, CDR2 YSYEKL. V gave up 6 bases and J gave up 0 bases, with 6 bases separating them. CDR3 size: 14 residues.

CDR3 nucleotides: TGTGCCAGCTCCCACGGAACAGGACAGGCGGGGAATTCACCCCTCCACTTT. The encoded protein is CASSHGTGQAGNSPLHF. The V gene is TRBV18, the J gene TRBJ1-6, with 7 bases aligning to TRBD1. Losses at the gene ends were 6 bases for V and 7 bases for J; bases not matched to a gene: 15. Germline CDR1 and CDR2: KGHSH and LQKENI. The CDR3 length is 17 residues.

The chain combines TRBV5-1 with TRBJ1-1; 7 nucleotides match TRBD1. Germline lookup yields CDR1 SGHRS and CDR2 YFSETQ. The CDR3 has 14 residues. The junction had 6 bases not matched to a gene; V was cut back by 2 bases and J by 5 bases. The chain's CDR3 is CASSFEGGGTEAFF. The CDR3 nucleotides are TGCGCCAGCAGCTTTGAAGGGGGCGGGACTGAAGCTTTCTTT. The entire variable domain, with the rest obtained from reference TRBV5-1 and TRBJ1-1, is as follows: KAGVTQTPRYLIKTRGQQVTLSCSPISGHRSVSWYQQTPGQGLQFLFEYFSETQRNKGNFPGRFSGRQFSNSRSEMNVSTLELGDSALYLCASSFEGGGTEAFFGQGTRLTVV.

This clone showed up just a few times. The J gene is TRBJ1-1, the V gene TRBV4-1; 7 bases line up with TRBD1. After removal of 2 bases from V and 10 bases from J, the junction contained 19 bases not matched to a gene. This CDR3 spans 17 amino acids. CDR1 and CDR2 (germline): MGHRA, YSYEKL. Written as DNA, the CDR3 is TGCGCCAGCAGCCAACACTCCGCGGCAGGGGGTAATCTGGGAGCTTTCTTT. Its protein product is CASSQHSAAGGNLGAFF.

This clone was picked up a small number of times. This chain joins TRBV10-3 and TRBJ2-7; D perhaps matches TRBD1 (8 bases). Trimming removed 3 bases from V and 2 bases from J, with 17 bases in between. Germline CDR1 ENHRY, CDR2 SYGVKD. The CDR3 length is 16 residues. The CDR3 bases are TGTGCCATCAGTGATTGGGGGGGACAGGACCCCTACGAGCAGTACTTC. Amino acid sequence: CAISDWGGQDPYEQYF.

The chain has TRBV11-3 and TRBJ2-2, with unresolved D. V lost 5 bases and J lost 1, with 11 bases in between. The CDR3 runs 15 residues. Germline assignment: CDR1 SGHNT and CDR2 YENEEA. CDR3 sequence: CASSHQAMNTGELFF. DNA for the CDR3: TGTGCCAGCAGCCACCAAGCTATGAACACCGGGGAGCTGTTTTTT.

This clone was counted between two and nine times. The genes are TRBV6-8 and TRBJ1-1; D remains unclear. This CDR3 is 12 amino acids long. Between the trimmed V and J ends, which lost 7 bases and 4 bases, there was a span of 10 bases. Germline values: CDR1 MNHGY, CDR2 SAAAGT. CDR3 sequence reads: CASTGRSTEAFF. DNA for the CDR3: TGTGCCAGCACCGGACGGAGCACTGAAGCTTTCTTT.

CDR3 DNA: TGTGCCAGCCTCCGGGACATGAACACCGGGGAGCTGTTTTTT. The encoded protein is CASLRDMNTGELFF. The gene calls are TRBV28 and TRBJ2-2; tentative D call: TRBD1 (6 bases). Germline CDR1 reads MDHEN; CDR2 reads SYDVKM. The CDR3 has 14 amino acids. The V gene lost 8 bases and the J gene lost 1 base, with 11 bases spanning the gap.

This clone showed up just a few times. The genes are TRBV6-9 and TRBJ1-5; perhaps TRBD1 as D (6 bases). CDR3 length: 14 amino acids. Germline CDR1 and CDR2: MNHGY and SVAAGI. V dropped 5 bases and J dropped 1 base, with 9 bases sitting between them. Here the CDR3 reads CASSTGLSNQPQHF. CDR3 nucleotide sequence: TGTGCCAGCAGTACAGGGCTGAGCAATCAGCCCCAGCATTTT.